This TCR beta chain was retrieved from a study of T cell changes during pregnancy in multiple sclerosis. Generated by immunoSEQ multiplex PCR, the TCRdb table keeps only in-frame clones and is missing some. The sample includes 50,000 to 55,000 clones, roughly 91% of them seen just once. This CDR3 is 11 amino acids long. The germline V and J ends were trimmed by 4 bases and 4 bases, with 5 bases remaining between them. Germline assignment: CDR1 SGHVS and CDR2 FNYEAQ. This sequence joins TRBV7-6 and TRBJ2-7; D not certain. This clonotype was obtained from a female donor with multiple sclerosis, enrolled in a pregnancy study. The input for sequencing was CD4+ T cells from peripheral blood mononuclear cells, taken in the third trimester of pregnancy. CDR3 sequence: CASSSIYEQYF. DNA for the CDR3: TGTGCCAGCAGCTCTATTTACGAGCAGTACTTC.